A single sample gave rise to the 23 T cell receptor beta chains below, sequenced in a study of neurological immune-mediated disorders. TCRdb itself ran the 5' RACE reads through MiXCR, one entry per CDR3 protein. This sample carries 50,000 or so distinct CDR3 sequences, around 3.5% of them seen once, and the ten largest clones take about 6%. The sequenced sample consisted of PBMCs. These receptors were obtained from a man aged 35 to 55 with multiple sclerosis.

This clonotype came up many times. The rearrangement uses TRBV4-1 and TRBJ1-2; 8 bases align to TRBD1. The CDR3 consists of 15 residues. The V segment lost 0 bases and the J segment 8 bases; nucleotides outside the gene matches: 8. Germline V gene sequence: CDR1 MGHRA, CDR2 YSYEKL. CDR3 sequence reads: CASSQEIGQGQGYTF. The CDR3, as DNA: TGCGCCAGCAGCCAAGAAATTGGACAGGGTCAGGGCTACACCTTC.

Many counts were recorded for this clonotype. An end of the junction differs from the germline gene, which may be a read error. This chain connects TRBV20-1 to TRBJ1-5; D not resolved. CDR3 size: 14 residues. The germline gives CDR1 DFQATT, CDR2 SNEGSKA (reference sequence). The CDR3 region has the DNA TGCAGTGCTAGGTTTCTCAATAGCAATCAGCCCCAGAATTTT. Translating it yields CSARFLNSNQPQNF.

This clonotype was counted at least ten times. This rearrangement joins TRBV12-3 or TRBV12-4 to TRBJ1-2; 9 positions match TRBD1. Unmatched junction bases numbered 10, after V lost 6 bases and J lost 8 bases. The CDR3 extends over 14 amino acids. As DNA, the CDR3 is TGTGCCAGCAGCCGGACAGGGGAGGATTCAGGCTACACCTTC. Translated: CASSRTGEDSGYTF.

This clonotype came up many times. At one end the junction does not follow the germline gene, possibly because of a read error. This sequence joins TRBV5-1 and TRBJ1-5; 8 positions agree with TRBD1. Germline CDR1 is SGHRS and CDR2 is YFSETQ. The CDR3 totals 15 residues. The CDR3 DNA reads as TGCGCCAGCAGCTTGGGGACAGGGAGCAATCAGCCCCAGAATTTT. Amino acid sequence: CASSLGTGSNQPQNF.

The chain employs TRBV7-9 and TRBJ2-2; no clear D. Germline V lookup: CDR1 SEHNR, CDR2 FQNEAQ (reference sequence). The CDR3 contains 13 residues. Trimming shortened V by 8 bases and J by 4 bases, and 11 bases separated the two germline ends. CDR3 in amino acids: CASSRSGTGELFF. The CDR3 DNA reads as TGTGCCAGCTCCCGGTCAGGCACCGGGGAGCTGTTTTTT.

A remark on this clonotype: A much larger clonotype is one base distant, so this may be a read error. The CDR3 protein is CASRPHNGGTNTGELFF. The CDR3 DNA sequence: TGTGCCAGCAGACCCCATAACGGGGGAACGAACACCGGGGAGCTGTTTTTT. This chain links TRBV6-2 or TRBV6-3 with TRBJ2-2, with D possibly being TRBD2 (6 bases). The CDR3 contains 17 residues. Germline V lookup: CDR1 MNHEY, CDR2 SVGEGT. V was cut by 6 bases and J by 0 bases, with 17 bases left in between.

In its sample, this clonotype was seen many times. The chain recombines TRBV6-6 with TRBJ2-4; 7 nucleotides align to TRBD1. The length of the CDR3 is 13 residues. Germline loops: CDR1 MNHNY, CDR2 SVGAGI (reference sequence). V shed 7 bases and J 8 bases; nucleotides not matched to a gene: 8. CDR3 in DNA: TGTGCCAGCACCTACACCCAGGGGGACATTCAGTACTTC. Protein sequence: CASTYTQGDIQYF.

The chain employs TRBV3-1 and TRBJ2-1, with 8 bases that match TRBD1. The CDR3 loop spans 16 amino acids. From germline, CDR1 is LGHDT and CDR2 YNNKEL (reference sequence). Trimming cost V 3 bases and J 9 bases; bases outside gene matches: 13. The CDR3 nucleotides read TGTGCCAGCAGCCACCCGGGACAGGATTTCGGAGGTGAGCAGTTCTTC. Translated: CASSHPGQDFGGEQFF.

The table lists this clonotype with many counts. The gene calls are TRBV9 and TRBJ2-5, with D perhaps assigned TRBD1 or TRBD2 (5 bases each). The CDR3 extends over 15 amino acids. V was clipped by 5 bases and J by 2 bases, with 16 bases between them. Germline loops: CDR1 SGDLS, CDR2 YYNGEE. CDR3 in amino acids: CASSKNGATQETQYF. The DNA of the CDR3 is TGTGCCAGCAGTAAAAACGGGGCAACTCAAGAGACCCAGTACTTC. Full variable domain (outside the CDR3, taken from reference TRBV9 and TRBJ2-5): DSGVTQTPKHLITATGQRVTLRCSPRSGDLSVYWYQQSLDQGLQFLIQYYNGEERAKGNILERFSAQQFPDLHSELNLSSLELGDSALYFCASSKNGATQETQYFGPGTRLLVL.

This clonotype was seen at least ten times. The chain employs TRBV9 and TRBJ1-6; unclear D gene. From germline, CDR1 is SGDLS and CDR2 YYNGEE. This CDR3 region has 12 residues. Trimming took off 2 bases at V and 7 bases at J, with 4 bases between the two ends. The DNA of the CDR3 is TGTGCCAGCAGCGTCTCGAATTCACCCCTCCACTTT. Its translation is CASSVSNSPLHF.

This clonotype was observed many times. The junction and the germline gene differ at one end; a read error may be behind it. This chain joins TRBV5-1 and TRBJ1-6; perhaps TRBD1 as D (5 bases). The CDR3 length is 16 residues. Germline-derived CDR1 and CDR2 are SGHRS and YFSETQ. The CDR3 DNA reads as TGCGCCAGCGGTATCGGGGACTCTGCTGTTGGCTCACCCCTCAACTTT. Translation gives CASGIGDSAVGSPLNF.

This clonotype was seen at least ten times. The chain couples TRBV5-1 to TRBJ2-5; no firm D call. Trimming removed 5 bases at V and 5 bases at J, with 16 bases between. The CDR3 runs 14 residues. Germline loops: CDR1 SGHRS, CDR2 YFSETQ. As DNA, the CDR3 is TGCGCCAGCAGTGGTGGGTCGGTGGAGGAGACCCAGTACTTC. Its protein is CASSGGSVEETQYF.

This clonotype was observed at least ten times. This chain connects TRBV12-3 or TRBV12-4 to TRBJ2-2; 14 bases fit TRBD2. V gave up 7 bases and J gave up 3 bases; unmatched junction bases: 1. The CDR3 extends over 15 amino acids. The CDR3 DNA reads as TGTGCCAGCATGGGACTAGCGGGGGACACCGGGGAGCTGTTTTTT. Translated: CASMGLAGDTGELFF.

Ten or more counts support this clonotype. This chain connects TRBV12-3 or TRBV12-4 to TRBJ1-6; D may be TRBD1 (5 bases). The CDR3 is 15 amino acids. The germline V and J ends were trimmed by 1 base and 7 bases, with 11 bases remaining between them. Here the CDR3 DNA reads TGTGCCAGCAGTTTAGGGGGGATTGGGAATTCACCCCTCCACTTT. It codes for CASSLGGIGNSPLHF.

This clonotype was counted many times. The rearrangement joins TRBV20-1 to TRBJ1-4; no firm D call. V gave up 1 base and J gave up 3 bases, with 9 bases separating them. Germline assignment: CDR1 DFQATT and CDR2 SNEGSKA (reference sequence). CDR3 length: 14 residues. For the CDR3, the DNA is TGCAGTGCTAGAGTTTGGGAGTCTAATGAAAAACTGTTTTTT. The encoded protein is CSARVWESNEKLFF.

The V gene is TRBV5-6, the J gene TRBJ2-2; the D gene is possibly TRBD1 (5 bases). Germline V CDR1 and CDR2: SGHDT, YYEEEE. There are 12 residues in the CDR3. V was clipped by 2 bases and J by 6 bases, with 5 bases between them. For the CDR3, the DNA is TGTGCCAGCAGCTTCAGGGCCGGGGAGCTGTTTTTT. Its protein product is CASSFRAGELFF.

This clonotype was recorded many times. The CDR3 region is CASSRMYEQYF. CDR3 DNA: TGTGCCAGCAGTAGAATGTACGAGCAGTACTTC. The genes are TRBV28 and TRBJ2-7; no definite D call. The ends were cut back, 5 bases at V and 4 bases at J, with 6 bases in the middle. The CDR3 covers 11 residues. CDR1 MDHEN and CDR2 SYDVKM come from the germline V gene. The entire variable domain, with the rest obtained from reference TRBV28 and TRBJ2-7, is as follows: DVKVTQSSRYLVKRTGEKVFLECVQDMDHENMFWYRQDPGLGLRLIYFSYDVKMKEKGDIPEGYSVSREKKERFSLILESASTNQTSMYLCASSRMYEQYFGPGTRLTVT.

The table lists this clonotype with many counts. The rearrangement links TRBV29-1 to TRBJ1-3; no firm D call. Trimming cost V 4 bases and J 0 bases, with 7 bases left between them. Per germline, CDR1 SQVTM and CDR2 ANQGSEA. The CDR3 sequence is 13 residues long. CDR3 in amino acids: CSVATLSGNTIYF. Here the CDR3 DNA reads TGCAGCGTTGCTACGCTCTCTGGAAACACCATATATTTT.

This clonotype was seen ten or more times. The chain couples TRBV5-1 to TRBJ1-4; D gene ambiguous. The ends were cut back, 5 bases at V and 2 bases at J, with 13 bases in the middle. The germline CDR1 and CDR2 sequences are SGHRS and YFSETQ. CDR3 length: 15 amino acids. CDR3: CASSYETGTNEKLFF. CDR3 nucleotide sequence: TGCGCCAGCAGTTATGAGACCGGTACTAATGAAAAACTGTTTTTT.

This clonotype was seen repeatedly, ten times or more. The chain employs TRBV27 and TRBJ2-2, with D uncertain. Trimming took off 3 bases at V and 6 bases at J, with 8 bases between the two ends. Germline values: CDR1 MNHEY, CDR2 SMNVEV (reference sequence). The CDR3 spans 13 residues. The CDR3 sequence is CASSFEVAGELFF. CDR3 nucleotide sequence: TGTGCCAGCAGTTTTGAGGTGGCCGGGGAGCTGTTTTTT.

In its sample, this clonotype was seen many times. The genes are TRBV2 and TRBJ1-5; D remains ambiguous. Germline V gives CDR1 SNHLY, CDR2 FYNNEI. Trimming removed 6 bases at V and 9 bases at J, with 12 bases between. The CDR3 totals 12 residues. The CDR3 bases are TGTGCCAGCAGAGAGACCTCCCGGCCCCAGCATTTT. It translates to CASRETSRPQHF. Combining the CDR3 with reference TRBV2 and TRBJ1-5 gives the whole variable domain EPEVTQTPSHQVTQMGQEVILRCVPISNHLYFYWYRQILGQKVEFLVSFYNNEISEKSEIFDDQFSVERPDGSNFTLKIRSTKLEDSAMYFCASRETSRPQHFGDGTRLSIL.

There are many counts of this clonotype. One junction end does not reproduce the germline sequence, and a read error may be involved. This chain links TRBV20-1 with TRBJ1-5; maybe TRBD1 (5 bases). This CDR3 has 17 residues. The germline CDR1 and CDR2 sequences are DFQATT and SNEGSKA (reference sequence). CDR3 amino acids: CSARGEGPTSLNQPQNF. CDR3 DNA sequence: TGCAGTGCTAGAGGAGAGGGGCCCACGTCATTAAATCAGCCCCAGAATTTT.

This clonotype showed up many times. The CDR3 coding sequence is TGCGCCAGCAGCTTAGCGGGGGGGACGGCAGATACGCAGTATTTT. Protein: CASSLAGGTADTQYF. The V call is TRBV5-1, the J call TRBJ2-3; 10 positions agree with TRBD2. Germline loops: CDR1 SGHRS, CDR2 YFSETQ. This CDR3 spans 15 amino acids. Trimming at V came to 2 bases and at J to 4 bases, leaving 4 bases not matched to a gene.